These T cell receptor beta chains were read from a single sample in a study of cytomegalovirus exposure and HLA in healthy donors. Profiled with immunoSEQ multiplex PCR; TCRdb holds only in-frame clones, not every one. The table includes around 94,000 clones, over 60% detected once. The sample comprised PBMCs. These receptors were collected from a male donor in good health and CMV-seropositive. Both conserved end residues are part of each CDR3. D genes are given only for firm matches. Clone size is shown for a subset of rows, as once, few, many or a class of expanded clone.

d_call clone_size j_call cdr3_length v_call cdr3_nt cdr3_aa
TRBD1 - TRBJ1-5 15 TRBV5-5 TGTGCCAGCAGCTTCCCGGGACAGGGCAATCAGCCCCAGCATTTT CASSFPGQGNQPQHF
- - TRBJ1-2 12 TRBV19 TGTGCCAGTAGTATCAGGGGCTATGGCTACACCTTC CASSIRGYGYTF
TRBD2 - TRBJ2-5 15 TRBV4-2 TGTGCCAGCAGCCAAGATGCGGGAGAGGGAGAGACCCAGTACTTC CASSQDAGEGETQYF
- - TRBJ2-2 14 TRBV4-3 TGCGCCAGCAGCCAAGACAGATACACCGGGGAGCTGTTTTTT CASSQDRYTGELFF
- - TRBJ1-3 17 TRBV9 TGTGCCAGCAGCGTAGGGGGAGGGGTGGCCCCTGGAAACACCATATATTTT CASSVGGGVAPGNTIYF
TRBD1 few TRBJ1-4 14 TRBV28 TGTGCCACCAGGGGGTGGGGCTACGGTGAAAAACTGTTTTTT CATRGWGYGEKLFF
TRBD2 few TRBJ2-5 14 TRBV9 TGTGCCAGCAGCGCCCGACTAGCGGGAGAGACCCAGTACTTC CASSARLAGETQYF
TRBD1 - TRBJ2-7 15 TRBV18 TGTGCCAGCTCACCACCCTCGACAGGGATCTACGAGCAGTACTTC CASSPPSTGIYEQYF
TRBD2 - TRBJ2-7 16 TRBV9 TGTGCCAGCAGCGTAGCTGGGGCGGGAGGGCTAGGCGAGCAGTACTTC CASSVAGAGGLGEQYF
TRBD2 - TRBJ2-1 17 TRBV11-2 TGTGCCAGCAGCCTAAAAATCCGGGGGGGAGTTTACAATGAGCAGTTCTTC CASSLKIRGGVYNEQFF
TRBD2 few TRBJ2-7 15 TRBV11-3 TGTGCCAGCAGCCGCGACGGACTAGCGGGGCGAGGGCAGTACTTC CASSRDGLAGRGQYF
- - TRBJ2-1 14 TRBV14 TGTGCCAGCAGCCAAGTCCGGGACACCAATGAGCAGTTCTTC CASSQVRDTNEQFF
TRBD1 - TRBJ1-1 16 TRBV10-3 TGTGCCATCAGTGAGCGACAGGGGACGGGGAACACTGAAGCTTTCTTT CAISERQGTGNTEAFF
TRBD2 once TRBJ2-1 14 TRBV7-3 TGTGCCAGCAGCCCACTAGCGGGAGTTGGTGAGCAGTTCTTC CASSPLAGVGEQFF
- - TRBJ2-5 14 TRBV27 TGTGCCAGCAGGAGCAGACCGAGGGGGGAGACCCAGTACTTC CASRSRPRGETQYF
- - TRBJ2-2 16 TRBV18 TGTGCCAGCTCACAAACGGGGATTAGCGTGACCGGGGAGCTGTTTTTT CASSQTGISVTGELFF
TRBD2 - TRBJ2-3 16 TRBV27 TGTGCCAGCAGTGTGGCTAGCGGGACCAGCACAGATACGCAGTATTTT CASSVASGTSTDTQYF
TRBD1 - TRBJ2-7 14 TRBV6-5 TGTGCCAGCAGTTACCAGGACAGGGGAAGGGTCCAGTACTTC CASSYQDRGRVQYF
- - TRBJ2-7 13 TRBV7-8 TGTGCCAGCACCCCCGGTTTGGGGCTCGAGCAGTACTTC CASTPGLGLEQYF
TRBD2 - TRBJ2-1 17 TRBV5-4 TGTGCCAGCAGCATGGGACTAGCGGGAGATGCCTACAATGAGCAGTTCTTC CASSMGLAGDAYNEQFF
- - TRBJ1-1 14 TRBV6-6 TGTGCCAGCAGACCGGGGGGGCAGAACACTGAAGCTTTCTTT CASRPGGQNTEAFF
TRBD1 - TRBJ2-3 16 TRBV7-9 TGTGCCAGCAGCCGAGACGACAGGGGGATGGCAGATACGCAGTATTTT CASSRDDRGMADTQYF
TRBD1 - TRBJ2-5 15 TRBV5-4 TGTGCCAGCAGTACAAAGGGGGGGGGACAGGGGACCCAGTACTTC CASSTKGGGQGTQYF
- - TRBJ2-6 15 TRBV15 TGTGCCACCAGCAGGCAGTTATCTGGGGCCAACGTCCTGACTTTC CATSRQLSGANVLTF
TRBD1 - TRBJ2-1 14 TRBV7-2 TGTGCCAGCAGCCCACGGACAGGGGGCAATGAGCAGTTCTTC CASSPRTGGNEQFF
- - TRBJ2-2 17 TRBV5-1 TGCGCCAGCAGCCCAGAGCGGCCCTCAGGAGGCACCGGGGAGCTGTTTTTT CASSPERPSGGTGELFF
TRBD2 few TRBJ2-1 16 TRBV15 TGTGCCACCAGCAGGGGACTAGCGGGCTCCTACAATGAGCAGTTCTTC CATSRGLAGSYNEQFF
- - TRBJ1-5 14 TRBV19 TGTGCCAGTAGTATTCAGGGGAACGGTCAGCCCCAGCATTTT CASSIQGNGQPQHF
TRBD2 - TRBJ2-7 16 TRBV5-1 TGCGCCAGCAGCTTGGGGGTCGGGGGGGGATTCTACGAGCAGTACTTC CASSLGVGGGFYEQYF
TRBD1 - TRBJ2-3 17 TRBV27 TGTGCCAGCAGTTCCCCAGGCAGGGGGAAGGGGACAGATACGCAGTATTTT CASSSPGRGKGTDTQYF
- - TRBJ1-3 15 TRBV5-1 TGCGCCAGCAGCCCAGAATTGGGCCCCGGAAACACCATATATTTT CASSPELGPGNTIYF
TRBD2 few TRBJ2-5 14 TRBV5-1 TGCGCCAGCAGCTTGGGACTAGCGGTAGAGACCCAGTACTTC CASSLGLAVETQYF
- - TRBJ2-7 13 TRBV5-1 TGCGCCAGCAGCTTTAGTGGCGGGAACGAGCAGTACTTC CASSFSGGNEQYF
- - TRBJ2-2 14 TRBV10-3 TGTGCCATCAGTGAACTGGTGGAGACCGGGGAGCTGTTTTTT CAISELVETGELFF
TRBD1 - TRBJ1-2 15 TRBV6-5 TGTGCCAGCAGTTACCGGGGACAGGCGGTGAGCGGCTACACCTTC CASSYRGQAVSGYTF
- - TRBJ1-2 14 TRBV5-1 TGCGCCAGCAGCTTGGGTGGGTCAGGTTATGGCTACACCTTC CASSLGGSGYGYTF
- - TRBJ2-2 15 TRBV18 TGTGCCAGCTCACCCCGGGACTTGAACACCGGGGAGCTGTTTTTT CASSPRDLNTGELFF
TRBD1 - TRBJ1-5 17 TRBV2 TGTGCCAGCAGTCGAACCCTCCCGGGACAGGGGAATCAGCCCCAGCATTTT CASSRTLPGQGNQPQHF
TRBD1 - TRBJ1-5 15 TRBV28 TGTGCCAGCAGTACGAGGACAGGGGGCAATCAGCCCCAGCATTTT CASSTRTGGNQPQHF